This T cell receptor (beta chain) was documented in a study of cytomegalovirus exposure and HLA in healthy donors. Across the whole study: In a previous analysis, 95 million to 130 million unique TCR beta sequences were found from approximately 180 million T cells.

This CDR3 has 16 amino acids. The V gene lost 1 base and the J gene lost 3 bases, with 14 bases spanning the gap. Germline V lookup: CDR1 LNHNV, CDR2 YYDKDF (reference sequence). Findings of the study overall: Sequencing had likely introduced a cluster of highly shared sequence variants as an artifact. In vitro data verified a few CMV-associated chains as specific for CMV antigens.

The PCR employed 60 Vbeta primers together with 13 Jbeta primers. Using immunoSEQ multiplex PCR, the repertoire was profiled, and TCRdb retains in-frame clones only, with some absent. The sample shows approximately 160,000 clones, around two thirds of them seen only once. Details on this clone: The target antigen is unknown.

Donors were ostensibly healthy at sampling, although undocumented immune exposures were probable. This receptor was obtained from a man over 45 in good health and CMV-seronegative. The sequencing sample was made of PBMCs. The chain uses TRBV15 and TRBJ2-3, with D perhaps matching TRBD2 (6 bases). CDR3 sequence: CATSRGPGSITDTQYF. CDR3 nucleotide sequence: TGTGCCACCAGCAGAGGCCCCGGGAGTATAACAGATACGCAGTATTTT.